Each of the 18 T cell receptor beta chains below was sequenced from the same sample in a study of glioma-infiltrating T cells after dendritic cell vaccination. Sequencing was performed with immunoSEQ multiplex PCR; in TCRdb, only in-frame clones are kept and a portion is missing. The sample includes just under 60,000 clones, about four fifths of them seen just once. Documented time point: after dendritic cell vaccination, including at tumor progression/relapse. The sequences come from blood, collected after dendritic cell vaccination. These receptors all come from a human donor with glioblastoma.

The chain combines TRBV7-9 with TRBJ2-1; 7 positions agree with TRBD1. V lost 1 base and J lost 7; bases outside the gene matches: 7. Germline V gives CDR1 SEHNR, CDR2 FQNEAQ (reference sequence). The CDR3 loop spans 15 amino acids. The CDR3 here is CASSLGQGTRNEQFF. The CDR3 bases are TGTGCCAGCAGCTTAGGACAGGGCACTAGGAATGAGCAGTTCTTC.

This CDR3 reads CASSLQPETNTEAFF. The DNA for the CDR3 is TGCGCCAGCAGCTTGCAACCAGAAACGAACACTGAAGCTTTCTTT. The chain recombines TRBV5-1 with TRBJ1-1; no clear D. V lost 1 base to trimming and J lost 1 base, with 11 bases between them. There are 15 residues in the CDR3. Germline loops: CDR1 SGHRS, CDR2 YFSETQ.

This chain uses TRBV7-9 with TRBJ2-1, with D perhaps TRBD2 (7 bases). Germline V CDR1 and CDR2: SEHNR, FQNEAQ (reference sequence). The CDR3 has 16 amino acids. Trimming pared 0 bases from V and 8 bases from J, leaving 17 bases between. The chain's CDR3 is CASSLARGAFGYEQFF. In DNA form, the CDR3 reads TGTGCCAGCAGCTTAGCTCGGGGGGCGTTTGGCTATGAGCAGTTCTTC.

The V and J genes are TRBV7-9 and TRBJ1-6, with a possible D match to TRBD1 (6 bases). CDR1 is SEHNR, CDR2 FQNEAQ, per germline (reference sequence). The ends were cut back, 5 bases at V and 9 bases at J, with 17 bases in the middle. This CDR3 comprises 15 residues. DNA of the CDR3: TGTGCCAGCAGCCTAGGGGGGGAGGGTTCTTCACCCCTCCACTTT. It encodes CASSLGGEGSSPLHF.

V gene TRBV19 combines with J gene TRBJ2-2; possible D gene TRBD2, 5 bases. V was clipped by 7 bases and J by 3 bases, with 15 bases between them. The CDR3 length is 15 residues. CDR1 is LNHDA and CDR2 is SQIVND in the germline V gene (reference sequence). The DNA for the CDR3 is TGTGCCAGTACCCAACGGGAATCGGACACCGGGGAGCTGTTTTTT. Its translation is CASTQRESDTGELFF.

V is TRBV5-4 and J is TRBJ1-1; TRBD1 aligns across 7 bases. This CDR3 has 14 residues. The ends lost 4 bases at V and 4 bases at J; junction bases unmatched: 7. CDR1 is SGHNT and CDR2 is YYREEE in the germline V gene (reference sequence). CDR3 loop: CASSAGAGGTEAFF. CDR3 in DNA: TGTGCCAGCAGCGCTGGGGCAGGGGGCACTGAAGCTTTCTTT.

The chain employs TRBV5-6 and TRBJ2-3, with 7 bases fitting TRBD1. CDR3 length: 15 amino acids. V shed 2 bases, J shed 4 bases, and the junction held 7 bases outside the gene matches. The V gene's germline CDR1 is SGHDT and CDR2 YYEEEE. This CDR3 reads CASSLNRGFPDTQYF. CDR3 DNA: TGTGCCAGCAGCTTAAACAGGGGATTCCCAGATACGCAGTATTTT.

The chain employs TRBV9 and TRBJ1-3; 7 bases match TRBD1. Germline lookup yields CDR1 SGDLS and CDR2 YYNGEE. V was clipped by 5 bases and J by 4 bases; unmatched bases: 6. The CDR3 extends over 14 amino acids. The CDR3 DNA follows: TGTGCCAGCAGTCGGGACAGTTCGGGAAACACCATATATTTT. Its protein product is CASSRDSSGNTIYF.

This chain joins TRBV5-1 and TRBJ1-2, with unresolved D. Germline CDR1 and CDR2: SGHRS and YFSETQ. This CDR3 is 15 amino acids long. Trimming shortened V by 0 bases and J by 0 bases, and 9 bases separated the two germline ends. The CDR3 loop reads CASSLAAATNYGYTF. The CDR3, as DNA: TGCGCCAGCAGCTTGGCCGCGGCGACTAACTATGGCTACACCTTC.

In this sample, this clone turned up once. The chain carries TRBV6-6 and TRBJ1-2, with no clear D. The germline V gene encodes CDR1 MNHNY and CDR2 SVGAGI (reference sequence). The CDR3 extends over 15 amino acids. Trimming removed 7 bases at V and 5 bases at J, with 20 bases between. This CDR3 is CASINWATPYYGYTF. DNA for the CDR3: TGTGCCAGCATCAACTGGGCAACACCTTATTATGGCTACACCTTC.

Only one count was recorded for this clone. CDR3 region: CASSQRTGGFQPQHF. CDR3 sequence (DNA): TGCGCCAGCAGCCAACGGACAGGGGGCTTTCAGCCCCAGCATTTT. The rearrangement links TRBV4-1 to TRBJ1-5; TRBD1 aligns across 11 bases. The germline V gene encodes CDR1 MGHRA and CDR2 YSYEKL. Losses at the gene ends were 2 bases for V and 6 bases for J; bases not matched to a gene: 3. The CDR3 consists of 15 residues.

V is TRBV19 and J is TRBJ2-4; D is perhaps TRBD1 (5 bases). This CDR3 region has 14 residues. Germline V lookup: CDR1 LNHDA, CDR2 SQIVND (reference sequence). V was cut by 5 bases and J by 7 bases, with 15 bases left in between. The CDR3 reads CASSPLGAANIQYF. The DNA of the CDR3 is TGTGCCAGTAGTCCACTTGGGGCTGCGAACATTCAGTACTTC.

The gene calls are TRBV5-4 and TRBJ2-1, with D perhaps TRBD2 (6 bases). Germline V gives CDR1 SGHNT, CDR2 YYREEE (reference sequence). The CDR3 spans 15 residues. V was cut by 0 bases and J by 3 bases, with 10 bases left in between. CDR3 sequence reads: CASSLGVDYYNEQFF. In DNA form, the CDR3 reads TGTGCCAGCAGCTTGGGCGTGGACTACTACAATGAGCAGTTCTTC.

CDR3 protein: CSVEGRRGKDYGYTF. The CDR3 bases are TGCAGCGTTGAAGGGAGACGGGGAAAGGACTATGGCTACACCTTC. The chain combines TRBV29-1 with TRBJ1-2; D gene uncertain. The V and J ends lost 1 base and 3 bases respectively, with 15 bases between them. This CDR3 is 15 amino acids long. CDR1 and CDR2 (germline): SQVTM, ANQGSEA.

The chain uses TRBV19 and TRBJ2-3; weak D call: TRBD2 (5 bases). The CDR3 contains 14 residues. V lost 5 bases to trimming and J lost 4 bases, with 13 bases between them. Germline V gene sequence: CDR1 LNHDA, CDR2 SQIVND (reference sequence). CDR3 region: CASSPLEGPDTQYF. The DNA of the CDR3 is TGTGCCAGTAGTCCTTTAGAGGGCCCAGATACGCAGTATTTT.

The gene calls are TRBV19 and TRBJ2-5; the match to TRBD2 covers 8 bases. The CDR3 covers 15 residues. In germline, CDR1 is LNHDA, CDR2 SQIVND (reference sequence). With 3 bases clipped from V and 5 bases from J, the junction kept 8 bases outside the gene matches. The CDR3 protein is CASSMAGGAVETQYF. CDR3 nucleotides: TGTGCCAGTAGTATGGCCGGGGGGGCCGTTGAGACCCAGTACTTC.

This chain joins TRBV12-5 and TRBJ1-1, with D tentatively TRBD1 (5 bases). CDR1 is LGHNT and CDR2 is FRNRAP in the germline V gene. The CDR3 spans 17 residues. With 4 bases removed from V and 0 bases from J, the gap between germline ends came to 18 bases. CDR3 DNA sequence: TGTGCTAGTGGTTGGGGGGACGGGATAAACATGAACACTGAAGCTTTCTTT. Protein sequence: CASGWGDGINMNTEAFF.

V gene TRBV30 combines with J gene TRBJ1-2; no clear D gene. The germline V gene encodes CDR1 GTSNPN and CDR2 SVGIG (reference sequence). Trimming cost V 1 base and J 8 bases, with 8 bases left between them. The CDR3 consists of 11 residues. CDR3 nucleotide sequence: TGTGCCTGGAGTGGTACGGGGGGCTACACCTTC. Its translation is CAWSGTGGYTF.